Ten or more counts support the clone carrying this TCR beta chain. The data stem from a study of T-cell memory formation after mild COVID-19. The overall study: TCR clusters showed largely donor specificity.

TCRdb called the 5' RACE reads again in MiXCR, with one record for every CDR3 protein. The sample shows approximately 570,000 distinct CDR3 sequences, about 20% of them seen only once. V dropped 3 bases and J dropped 5 bases, with 7 bases sitting between them. CDR1 is LGHDT, CDR2 YNNKEL, per germline (reference sequence). This CDR3 is 12 amino acids long. This clonotype originated in an adult woman who had mild COVID-19 (a few samples of this study predate the infection). Cell type and time point are not known. The sequencing input was PBMCs or a T cell subset sorted from them (not recorded which). J is TRBJ2-5 and V is TRBV3-1; D is uncertain. CDR3 sequence: CASSHLVETQYF. CDR3 coding DNA: TGTGCCAGCAGCCACCTTGTGGAGACCCAGTACTTC.